Reported below is one TCR beta chain. Measured with immunoSEQ multiplex PCR; TCRdb has only the in-frame clones, and not every one. There are over 40,000 clones in the sample; approximately 82% occur only once, and 13% to 15% lies in the top ten. The source of the sample is a study of blood T cell repertoires in COVID-19. On the study more broadly: T cells, B-cell-depleted T cells, or PBMCs supplied cDNA or gDNA.

The J segment lost 4 bases and the V segment lost 1 base, leaving 8 bases of the junction unmatched. Per the germline V gene, CDR1 is LGHNA and CDR2 is YNFKEQ. This CDR3 has 16 amino acids. Sequencing used peripheral blood. This TCR was recovered from a human donor in a cohort sampled during active COVID-19. The rearrangement links TRBV4-2 to TRBJ1-2, with 8 positions matching TRBD1. The CDR3 protein is CASSQVGQGGTYGYTF. The CDR3 bases are TGTGCCAGCAGCCAAGTAGGACAGGGTGGTACCTATGGCTACACCTTC.